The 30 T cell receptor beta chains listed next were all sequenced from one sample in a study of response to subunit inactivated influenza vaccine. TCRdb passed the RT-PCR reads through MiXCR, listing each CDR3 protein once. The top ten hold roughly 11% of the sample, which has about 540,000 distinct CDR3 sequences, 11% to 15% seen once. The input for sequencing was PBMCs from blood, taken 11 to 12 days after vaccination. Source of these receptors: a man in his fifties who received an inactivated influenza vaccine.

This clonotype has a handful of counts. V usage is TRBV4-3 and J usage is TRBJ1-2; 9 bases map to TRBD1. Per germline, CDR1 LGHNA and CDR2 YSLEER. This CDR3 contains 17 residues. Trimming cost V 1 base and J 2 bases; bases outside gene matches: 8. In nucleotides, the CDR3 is TGCGCCAGCAGCCAAGGGCCGGGACAGGGTGGGAACTATGGCTACACCTTC. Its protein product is CASSQGPGQGGNYGYTF.

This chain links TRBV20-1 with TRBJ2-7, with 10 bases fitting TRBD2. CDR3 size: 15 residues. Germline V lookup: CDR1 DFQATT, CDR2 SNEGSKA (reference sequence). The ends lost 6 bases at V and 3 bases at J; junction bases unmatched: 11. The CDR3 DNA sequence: TGCAGTGCAACAAACCAGCGGGAGGGAGGCTACGAGCAGTACTTC. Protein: CSATNQREGGYEQYF.

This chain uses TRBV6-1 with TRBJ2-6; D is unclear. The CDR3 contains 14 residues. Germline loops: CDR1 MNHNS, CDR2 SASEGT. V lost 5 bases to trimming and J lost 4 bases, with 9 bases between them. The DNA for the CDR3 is TGTGCCAGCAGTCAGCAAATCGGGGCCAACGTCCTGACTTTC. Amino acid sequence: CASSQQIGANVLTF.

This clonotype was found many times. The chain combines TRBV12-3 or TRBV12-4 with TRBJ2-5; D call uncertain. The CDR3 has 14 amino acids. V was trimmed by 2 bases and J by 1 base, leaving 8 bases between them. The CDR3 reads CASSLLAVQETQYF. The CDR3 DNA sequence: TGTGCCAGCAGTTTACTGGCGGTCCAAGAGACCCAGTACTTC.

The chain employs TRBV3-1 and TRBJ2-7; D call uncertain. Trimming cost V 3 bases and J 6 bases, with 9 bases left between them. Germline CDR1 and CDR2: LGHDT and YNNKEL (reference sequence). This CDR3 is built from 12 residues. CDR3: CASSQARAEQYF. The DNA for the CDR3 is TGTGCCAGCAGCCAGGCCCGAGCCGAGCAGTACTTC.

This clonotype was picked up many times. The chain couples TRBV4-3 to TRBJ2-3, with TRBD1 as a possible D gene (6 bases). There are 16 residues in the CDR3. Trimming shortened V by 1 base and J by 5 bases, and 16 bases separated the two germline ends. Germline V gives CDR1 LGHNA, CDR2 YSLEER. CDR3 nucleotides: TGCGCCAGCAGCCAAGCCGCCAGGGGCTTACGAGATACGCAGTATTTT. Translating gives CASSQAARGLRDTQYF.

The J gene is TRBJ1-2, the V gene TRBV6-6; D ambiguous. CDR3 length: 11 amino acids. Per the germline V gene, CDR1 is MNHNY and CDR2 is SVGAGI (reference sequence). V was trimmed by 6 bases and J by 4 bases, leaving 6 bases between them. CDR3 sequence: CASREIYGYTF. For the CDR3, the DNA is TGTGCCAGCAGGGAGATCTATGGCTACACCTTC.

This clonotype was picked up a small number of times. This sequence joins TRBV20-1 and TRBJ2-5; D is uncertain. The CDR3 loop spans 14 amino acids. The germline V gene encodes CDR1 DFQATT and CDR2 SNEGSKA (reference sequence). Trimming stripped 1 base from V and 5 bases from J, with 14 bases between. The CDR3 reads CSARVAGLWETQYF. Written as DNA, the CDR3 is TGCAGTGCTAGAGTGGCAGGTCTCTGGGAGACCCAGTACTTC.

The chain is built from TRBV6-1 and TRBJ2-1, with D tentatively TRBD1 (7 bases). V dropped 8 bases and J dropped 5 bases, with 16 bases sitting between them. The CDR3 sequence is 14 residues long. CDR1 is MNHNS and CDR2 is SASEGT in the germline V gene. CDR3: CASGADRRDNEQFF. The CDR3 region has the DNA TGTGCCAGCGGGGCGGACAGGAGGGACAATGAGCAGTTCTTC.

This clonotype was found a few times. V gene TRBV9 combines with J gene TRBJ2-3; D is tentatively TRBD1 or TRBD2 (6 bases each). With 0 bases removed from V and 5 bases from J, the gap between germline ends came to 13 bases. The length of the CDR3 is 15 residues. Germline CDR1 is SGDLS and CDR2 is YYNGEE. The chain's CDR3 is CASSVAGGPGDTQYF. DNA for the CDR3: TGTGCCAGCAGCGTAGCCGGGGGCCCGGGAGATACGCAGTATTTT.

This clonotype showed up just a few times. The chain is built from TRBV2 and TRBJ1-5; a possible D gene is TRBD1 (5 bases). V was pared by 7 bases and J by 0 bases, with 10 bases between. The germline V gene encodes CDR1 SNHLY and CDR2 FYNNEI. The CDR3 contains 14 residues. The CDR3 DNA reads TGTGCCAGCAATGGGGGATATAGCAATCAGCCCCAGCATTTT. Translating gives CASNGGYSNQPQHF.

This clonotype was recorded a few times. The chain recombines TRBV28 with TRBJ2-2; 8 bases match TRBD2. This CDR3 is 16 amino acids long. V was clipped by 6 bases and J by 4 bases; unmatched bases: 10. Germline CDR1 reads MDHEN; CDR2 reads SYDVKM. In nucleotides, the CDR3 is TGTGCCAGCAGGCACCGCGGGGGGCAGAGCACCGGGGAGCTGTTTTTT. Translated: CASRHRGGQSTGELFF.

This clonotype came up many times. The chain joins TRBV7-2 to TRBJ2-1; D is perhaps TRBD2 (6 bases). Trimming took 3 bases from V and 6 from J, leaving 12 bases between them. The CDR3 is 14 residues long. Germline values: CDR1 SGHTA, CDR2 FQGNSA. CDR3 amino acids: CASSLGGLSNEQFF. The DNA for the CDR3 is TGTGCCAGCAGCTTGGGGGGACTTTCCAATGAGCAGTTCTTC.

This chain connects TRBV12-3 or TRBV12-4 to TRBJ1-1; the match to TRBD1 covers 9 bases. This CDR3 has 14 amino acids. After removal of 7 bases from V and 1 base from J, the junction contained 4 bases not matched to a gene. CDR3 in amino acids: CASKRDRENTEAFF. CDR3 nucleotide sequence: TGTGCCAGCAAGAGGGACAGGGAGAACACTGAAGCTTTCTTT.

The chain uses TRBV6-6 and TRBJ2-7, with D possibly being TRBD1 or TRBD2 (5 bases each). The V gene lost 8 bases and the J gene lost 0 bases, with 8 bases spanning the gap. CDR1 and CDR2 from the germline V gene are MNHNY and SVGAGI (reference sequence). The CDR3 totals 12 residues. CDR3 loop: CASGGPSYEQYF. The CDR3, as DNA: TGTGCCAGCGGGGGTCCCTCCTACGAGCAGTACTTC.

The CDR3 region is CSAGGQGSTDTQYF. Here the CDR3 DNA reads TGCAGTGCTGGGGGACAGGGAAGCACAGATACGCAGTATTTT. The chain couples TRBV20-1 to TRBJ2-3; 9 bases line up with TRBD1. V lost 5 bases, J lost 0 bases, and 3 bases stayed unmatched. The germline gives CDR1 DFQATT, CDR2 SNEGSKA (reference sequence). This CDR3 spans 14 amino acids.

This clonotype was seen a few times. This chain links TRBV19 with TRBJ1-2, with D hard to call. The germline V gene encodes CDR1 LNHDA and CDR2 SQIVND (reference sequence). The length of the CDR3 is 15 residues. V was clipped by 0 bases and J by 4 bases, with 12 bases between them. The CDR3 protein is CASSIDPSDFYGYTF. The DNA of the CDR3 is TGTGCCAGTAGTATAGATCCCTCGGACTTCTATGGCTACACCTTC.

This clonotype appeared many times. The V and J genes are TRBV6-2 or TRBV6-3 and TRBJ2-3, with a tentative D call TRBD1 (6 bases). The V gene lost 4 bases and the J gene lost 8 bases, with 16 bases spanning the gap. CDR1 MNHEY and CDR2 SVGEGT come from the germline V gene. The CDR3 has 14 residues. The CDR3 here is CASSFQGRGSTQYF. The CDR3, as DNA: TGTGCCAGCAGTTTTCAGGGGCGAGGAAGTACGCAGTATTTT.

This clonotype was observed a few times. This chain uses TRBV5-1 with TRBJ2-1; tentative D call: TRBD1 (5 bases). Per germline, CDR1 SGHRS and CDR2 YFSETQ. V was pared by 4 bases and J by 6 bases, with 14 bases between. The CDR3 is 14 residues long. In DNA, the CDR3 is TGCGCCAGCAGCAAACAGACAGCCTCCAATGAGCAGTTCTTC. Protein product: CASSKQTASNEQFF.

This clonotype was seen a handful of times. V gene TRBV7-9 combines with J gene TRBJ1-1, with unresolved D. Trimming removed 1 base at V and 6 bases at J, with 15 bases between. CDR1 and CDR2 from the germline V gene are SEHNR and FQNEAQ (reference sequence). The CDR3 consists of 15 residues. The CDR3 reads CASSLEGPSVAEAFF. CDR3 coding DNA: TGTGCCAGCAGCTTAGAGGGCCCGTCGGTAGCTGAAGCTTTCTTT.

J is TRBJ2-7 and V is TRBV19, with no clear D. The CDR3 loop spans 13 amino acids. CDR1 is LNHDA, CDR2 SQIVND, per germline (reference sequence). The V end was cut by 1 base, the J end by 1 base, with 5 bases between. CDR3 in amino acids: CASSIGNSYEQYF. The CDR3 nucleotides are TGTGCCAGTAGTATAGGGAATTCCTACGAGCAGTACTTC. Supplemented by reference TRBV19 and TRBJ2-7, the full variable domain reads DGGITQSPKYLFRKEGQNVTLSCEQNLNHDAMYWYRQDPGQGLRLIYYSQIVNDFQKGDIAEGYSVSREKKESFPLTVTSAQKNPTAFYLCASSIGNSYEQYFGPGTRLTVT.

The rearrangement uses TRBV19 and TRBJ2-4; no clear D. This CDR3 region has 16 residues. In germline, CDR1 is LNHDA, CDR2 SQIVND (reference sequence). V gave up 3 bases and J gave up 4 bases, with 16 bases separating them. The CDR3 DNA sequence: TGTGCCAGTAGTATCGTCGTCGCGGTGGTGAAAAACATTCAGTACTTC. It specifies CASSIVVAVVKNIQYF.

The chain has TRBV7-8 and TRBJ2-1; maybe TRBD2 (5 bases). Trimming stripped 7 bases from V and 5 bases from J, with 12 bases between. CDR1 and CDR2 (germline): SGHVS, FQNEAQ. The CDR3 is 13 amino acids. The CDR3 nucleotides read TGTGCCAGCACCCCGGGGAGTAACAATGAGCAGTTCTTC. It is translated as CASTPGSNNEQFF. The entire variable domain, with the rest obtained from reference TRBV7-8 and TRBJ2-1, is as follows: GAGVSQSPRYKVAKRGQDVALRCDPISGHVSLFWYQQALGQGPEFLTYFQNEAQLDKSGLPSDRFFAERPEGSVSTLKIQRTQQEDSAVYLCASTPGSNNEQFFGPGTRLTVL.

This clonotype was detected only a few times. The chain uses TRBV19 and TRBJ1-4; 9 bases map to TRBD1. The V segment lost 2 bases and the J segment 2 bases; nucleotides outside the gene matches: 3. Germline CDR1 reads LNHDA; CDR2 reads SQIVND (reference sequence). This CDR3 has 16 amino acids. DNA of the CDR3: TGTGCCAGTAGTATACTCGGGACAGGGACTAATGAAAAACTGTTTTTT. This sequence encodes CASSILGTGTNEKLFF.

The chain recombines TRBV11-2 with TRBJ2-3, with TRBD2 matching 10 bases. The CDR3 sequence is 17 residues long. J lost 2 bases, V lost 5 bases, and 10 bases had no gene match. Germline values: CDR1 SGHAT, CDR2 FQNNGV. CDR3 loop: CASSPGLAETTTDTQYF. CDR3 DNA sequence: TGTGCCAGCAGCCCCGGACTAGCGGAGACAACCACAGATACGCAGTATTTT. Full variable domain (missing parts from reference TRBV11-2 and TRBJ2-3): EAGVAQSPRYKIIEKRQSVAFWCNPISGHATLYWYQQILGQGPKLLIQFQNNGVVDDSQLPKDRFSAERLKGVDSTLKIQPAKLEDSAVYLCASSPGLAETTTDTQYFGPGTRLTVL.

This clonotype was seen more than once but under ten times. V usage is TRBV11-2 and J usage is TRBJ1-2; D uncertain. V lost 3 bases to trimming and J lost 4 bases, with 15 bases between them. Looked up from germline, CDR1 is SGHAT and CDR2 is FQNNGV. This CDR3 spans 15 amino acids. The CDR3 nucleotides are TGTGCCAGCAGCTTGGTTAAAGGGCGAACCTATGGCTACACCTTC. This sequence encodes CASSLVKGRTYGYTF.

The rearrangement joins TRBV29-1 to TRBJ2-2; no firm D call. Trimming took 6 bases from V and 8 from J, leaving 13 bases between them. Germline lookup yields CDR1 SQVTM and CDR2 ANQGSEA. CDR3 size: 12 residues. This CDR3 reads CSVGMEGGELFF. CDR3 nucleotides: TGCAGCGTCGGCATGGAAGGTGGGGAGCTGTTTTTT.

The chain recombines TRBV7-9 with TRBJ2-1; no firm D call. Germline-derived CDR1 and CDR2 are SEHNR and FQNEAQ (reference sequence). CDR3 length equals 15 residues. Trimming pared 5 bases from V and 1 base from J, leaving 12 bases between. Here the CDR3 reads CASSRSFGSYNEQFF. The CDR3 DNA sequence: TGTGCCAGCAGCCGAAGCTTCGGATCCTACAATGAGCAGTTCTTC. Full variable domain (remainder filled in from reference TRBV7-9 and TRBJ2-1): DTGVSQNPRHKITKRGQNVTFRCDPISEHNRLYWYRQTLGQGPEFLTYFQNEAQLEKSRLLSDRFSAERPKGSFSTLEIQRTEQGDSAMYLCASSRSFGSYNEQFFGPGTRLTVL.

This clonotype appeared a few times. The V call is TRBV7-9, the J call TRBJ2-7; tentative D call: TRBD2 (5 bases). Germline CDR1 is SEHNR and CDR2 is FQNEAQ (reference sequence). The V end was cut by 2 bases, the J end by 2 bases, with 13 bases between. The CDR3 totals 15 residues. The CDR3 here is CASSLQSGGPYEQYF. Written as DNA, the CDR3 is TGTGCCAGCAGCTTACAAAGCGGCGGCCCCTACGAGCAGTACTTC.

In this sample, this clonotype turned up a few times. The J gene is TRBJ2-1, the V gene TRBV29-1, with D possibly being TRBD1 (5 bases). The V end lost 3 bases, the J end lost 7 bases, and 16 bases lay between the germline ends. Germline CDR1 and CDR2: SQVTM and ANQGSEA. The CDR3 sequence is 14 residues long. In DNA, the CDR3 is TGCAGCGTTGACGGCAGGGTTTCGCCGAATGAGCAGTTCTTC. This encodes CSVDGRVSPNEQFF.